This T cell receptor beta chain is drawn from a study of regulatory T cells in long-lasting Graves disease (dated by TCRdb to 2020 to 2022). General notes on the study: Persistent Graves' disease was defined as persistently positive TSH receptor autoantibodies together with antithyroid drug treatment for over 5 years. The study was registered as a clinical trial and conducted in China. A total of about 35 samples underwent TCR sequencing, from about 13 patients with persistent Graves' disease and roughly 20 patients with newly diagnosed Graves' disease. Antithyroid drugs had been taken for approximately 9.5 years on average by persistent Graves' disease patients in the clinical cohort. Patients with persistent Graves' disease were compared with patients with newly diagnosed Graves' disease using TCR sequencing and RNA sequencing of peripheral blood. Points the paper makes about the study in general: The authors noted that the small sample size was a limitation that may lower accuracy. The study examined only peripheral blood because the primary lesion, thyroid tissue, could not be accessed. Sequencing and analysis were restricted to the TCR beta chain. More public clonotypes were shared among persistent patients (more than 2,500) than among newly diagnosed patients (roughly 1,000). Persistent Graves' disease patients showed lower TCR Shannon entropy and fewer highly expanded clones than newly diagnosed patients, suggesting clonal expansion.

The time point label here, explained by the study, means: persistent/refractory GD, antithyroid drugs over 5 years with positive TRAb. RNA was extracted from PBMCs in TRIzol for both TCR sequencing and RNA sequencing. The diagnosis of Graves' disease was made according to American Thyroid Association guidelines. The patients came from an endocrinology department in Xi'an, China. Each patient gave approximately 10 milliliters of peripheral blood, collected in an EDTA anticoagulant tube. Ficoll Paque Plus density gradient separation was used to isolate PBMCs, and no further T cell sorting was done. RNA quality was checked with an Agilent 2100 Bioanalyzer and agarose gel, and concentration with a NanoDrop 2000. Library preparation was by multiplex PCR. Sequenced on an Illumina HiSeq 4000. To build TCR beta libraries, CDR3 regions were amplified by Arm-PCR using iRepertoire HTBI primers. PCR products were gel purified before sequencing. The study's processing was this. A total of some 65 TRBV and approximately 15 TRBJ segments were identified across samples and were used for gene usage analysis of CDR3 amino acid clonotypes. COPE and FqMerger were used to merge filtered high-quality paired reads into contigs. BLAST was used to align contigs to the IMGT TRBV, TRBD and TRBJ reference genes, and CDR3 was defined following IMGT. Any clonotype with a frequency above 0.1% was classified as a highly expanded clone. Shannon entropy was used to measure repertoire diversity, and the Gini coefficient was used to measure V-J evenness. Public clonotypes were defined as clonotypes shared by more than one individual. Through fastp at Q25 and MiXCR, TCRdb rebuilt clones from the public reads, retaining in-frame beta chains. Rows with a matching CDR3 protein are joined into one entry that keeps the most common DNA and genes. These V and J calls derive from TCRdb rather than the authors' analysis. The sample table holds 400,000 to 500,000 distinct CDR3 sequences, of which roughly a fifth were seen once. The ten biggest clones cover more than 13% of the sample.

This clonotype occurred a few times. Its specific antigen is unknown. No per-base quality is available; no much larger clone lies one base away. The sample in question was peripheral blood mononuclear cells (PBMCs), obtained when the disease was refractory, from a patient treated with antithyroid drugs. The TCR was taken from a female donor with Graves disease.

The DNA sequence follows: TGTGCCAGCAGCTTATCGGGTAGCGGGGGCACCGGGGAGCTGTTTTTT. Its amino acids are CASSLSGSGGTGELFF. The chain employs TRBV7-2 and TRBJ2-2; 9 of the junction bases match TRBD2. The germline V gene yields SGHTA for CDR1 and FQGNSA for CDR2. V trim: 2 bases; J trim: 4 bases; unmatched bases: 5. From cysteine to phenylalanine, the CDR3 is 16 amino acids long. The CDR3 DNA has 48 bases and is translated from base 1.